This entry lists 20 T cell receptor beta chains sequenced from one sample in a study of CD8 T cells in Susac syndrome. Random hexamers were used to reverse transcribe 0.5 to 1 ug of RNA. TCRdb re-called the immunoSEQ multiplex PCR reads with MiXCR, one entry per CDR3 protein. The table records over 80,000 distinct CDR3 sequences, about 93% of them present only once. The specimen sequenced was CD8+ T cells from PBMCs. The receptors shown here come from a human donor in good health.

This clonotype was detected only once. This chain uses TRBV27 with TRBJ1-4; TRBD1 matches at 10 bases. The length of the CDR3 is 15 residues. Germline CDR1 and CDR2: MNHEY and SMNVEV (reference sequence). V trimming: 1 base; J trimming: 8 bases; junction bases outside the gene matches: 4. This chain's CDR3 is CASSLWGTGEEKLFF. Written as DNA, the CDR3 is TGTGCCAGCAGTTTATGGGGGACAGGGGAAGAAAAACTGTTTTTT.

This rearrangement joins TRBV7-6 to TRBJ2-1; D not certain. Looked up from germline, CDR1 is SGHVS and CDR2 is FNYEAQ. This CDR3 region has 15 residues. V was pared by 2 bases and J by 0 bases, with 8 bases between. CDR3 DNA: TGTGCCAGCAGCTTAATCGGTAGCTCCTACAATGAGCAGTTCTTC. Its protein is CASSLIGSSYNEQFF.

The V gene is TRBV6-5, the J gene TRBJ1-5; D unresolved. Germline values: CDR1 MNHEY, CDR2 SVGAGI. The V and J ends lost 0 bases and 7 bases respectively, with 10 bases between them. The CDR3 is 14 amino acids. DNA of the CDR3: TGTGCCAGCAGTTACTCGAACAATCTACAGCCCCAGCATTTT. Translation gives CASSYSNNLQPQHF.

The chain combines TRBV13 with TRBJ2-1; weak D call: TRBD1 (6 bases). Germline V gene data show CDR1 as PRHDT and CDR2 as FYEKMQ (reference sequence). CDR3 length equals 12 residues. Trimming pared 5 bases from V and 7 bases from J, leaving 9 bases between. The CDR3: CASSGQGNEQFF. Written as DNA, the CDR3 is TGTGCCAGCAGCGGGCAGGGGAATGAGCAGTTCTTC. Looking up the rest from reference TRBV13 and TRBJ2-1 gives the full variable domain: AAGVIQSPRHLIKEKRETATLKCYPIPRHDTVYWYQQGPGQDPQFLISFYEKMQSDKGSIPDRFSAQQFSDYHSELNMSSLELGDSALYFCASSGQGNEQFFGPGTRLTVL.

This sequence joins TRBV15 and TRBJ1-5; D unclear. The CDR3 runs to 14 residues. V was clipped by 0 bases and J by 0 bases, with 3 bases between them. Germline CDR1 LNHNV, CDR2 YYDKDF (reference sequence). The CDR3 loop is CATSRDRSNQPQHF. The CDR3 DNA follows: TGTGCCACCAGCAGAGATCGTAGCAATCAGCCCCAGCATTTT.

This chain joins TRBV30 and TRBJ2-5; 10 bases agree with TRBD1. The germline V gene encodes CDR1 GTSNPN and CDR2 SVGIG (reference sequence). This CDR3 region has 14 residues. CDR3 region: CAMIGTGARETQYF. In nucleotides, the CDR3 is TGTGCAATGATTGGGACAGGGGCTCGGGAGACCCAGTACTTC.

This rearrangement joins TRBV7-3 to TRBJ1-1, with D possibly matching TRBD1 (5 bases). This CDR3 has 13 amino acids. V was shortened by 5 bases and J by 0 bases, with 7 bases between the two germline ends. Germline assignment: CDR1 SGHTA and CDR2 FQGTGA. The CDR3 here is CASSRGLNTEAFF. For the CDR3, the DNA is TGTGCCAGCAGCAGGGGTCTGAACACTGAAGCTTTCTTT.

This clonotype was picked up one time. The chain carries TRBV4-2 and TRBJ1-2; 7 bases fit TRBD1. The CDR3 consists of 13 residues. CDR1 is LGHNA and CDR2 is YNFKEQ in the germline V gene. After removal of 3 bases from V and 3 bases from J, the junction contained 1 base not matched to a gene. In DNA form, the CDR3 reads TGTGCCAGCAGCCACGGGACAGACTATGGCTACACCTTC. Translated: CASSHGTDYGYTF.

This sequence joins TRBV12-3 or TRBV12-4 and TRBJ2-3; maybe TRBD1 (5 bases). Trimming left V 5 bases short and J 0 bases short, with 15 bases between. The CDR3 loop spans 16 amino acids. The CDR3 coding sequence is TGTGCCAGCAGTCTCCCTCCTGGGGCCAGCACAGATACGCAGTATTTT. Translating gives CASSLPPGASTDTQYF.

The chain links TRBV7-9 to TRBJ1-5, with unresolved D. V was shortened by 1 base and J by 2 bases, with 12 bases between the two germline ends. The CDR3 has 16 residues. From germline, CDR1 is SEHNR and CDR2 FQNEAQ (reference sequence). CDR3 nucleotides: TGTGCCAGCAGCTTAGATGGCAGGTCAGGCAATCAGCCCCAGCATTTT. This gives the protein CASSLDGRSGNQPQHF.

The chain has TRBV12-5 and TRBJ2-3, with D hard to call. Trimming cost V 6 bases and J 5 bases, with 6 bases left between them. This CDR3 is 11 amino acids long. Germline-derived CDR1 and CDR2 are LGHNT and FRNRAP. The CDR3: CASGKGDTQYF. CDR3 in DNA: TGTGCTAGTGGAAAAGGAGATACGCAGTATTTT.

V gene TRBV5-6 combines with J gene TRBJ1-2; 8 bases line up with TRBD1. The CDR3 sequence is 15 residues long. Germline loops: CDR1 SGHDT, CDR2 YYEEEE. J was trimmed by 4 bases and V by 4 bases; bases with no gene match: 9. The CDR3 spells CASSLTGAVGYGYTF. Here the CDR3 DNA reads TGTGCCAGCAGCCTGACAGGGGCCGTCGGCTATGGCTACACCTTC.

This chain connects TRBV20-1 to TRBJ1-4; D is uncertain. The CDR3 spans 14 residues. Germline CDR1 is DFQATT and CDR2 is SNEGSKA (reference sequence). The V end lost 5 bases, the J end lost 0 bases, and 10 bases lay between the germline ends. CDR3: CSADGGSTNEKLFF. The CDR3 DNA follows: TGCAGTGCTGATGGTGGCTCAACTAATGAAAAACTGTTTTTT.

The chain couples TRBV20-1 to TRBJ2-1, with unresolved D. In germline, CDR1 is DFQATT, CDR2 SNEGSKA (reference sequence). The V and J ends lost 3 bases and 0 bases respectively, with 15 bases between them. There are 16 residues in the CDR3. The CDR3 region has the DNA TGCAGTGCTAGTCCAGCCATGAGCGCCTCCTACAATGAGCAGTTCTTC. Its protein is CSASPAMSASYNEQFF.

The V gene is TRBV12-3 or TRBV12-4, the J gene TRBJ1-1; D remains ambiguous. This CDR3 has 13 amino acids. Trimming cost V 3 bases and J 5 bases, with 10 bases left between them. CDR3 in DNA: TGTGCCAGCAGTTTTACAGATTTAACTGAAGCTTTCTTT. Translated, it gives CASSFTDLTEAFF.

CDR3 sequence: CASSWPAGAAYGYTF. The CDR3 DNA is TGTGCCAGCAGCTGGCCCGCGGGGGCGGCCTATGGCTACACCTTC. The V and J genes are TRBV7-2 and TRBJ1-2, with a weak D call TRBD1 (6 bases). Germline V gene data show CDR1 as SGHTA and CDR2 as FQGNSA. The CDR3 is 15 residues long. V lost 4 bases, J lost 4 bases, and 16 bases lay in between.

This chain links TRBV10-3 with TRBJ2-5, with 9 positions matching TRBD2. From germline, CDR1 is ENHRY and CDR2 SYGVKD. J was trimmed by 4 bases and V by 7 bases; bases with no gene match: 7. The CDR3 has 14 residues. CDR3 bases: TGTGCCATCAAGGGCGGGGGGGCGAGAGAGACCCAGTACTTC. Amino acids: CAIKGGGARETQYF.

The chain links TRBV25-1 to TRBJ1-2; D might be TRBD1 (5 bases). CDR1 and CDR2 (germline): MGHDK, SYGVNS. CDR3 length: 14 residues. The V gene lost 4 bases and the J gene lost 3 bases, with 12 bases spanning the gap. CDR3 residues: CASSVGTAHYGYTF. Written as DNA, the CDR3 is TGTGCCAGCAGTGTCGGGACGGCCCACTATGGCTACACCTTC.

J is TRBJ2-3 and V is TRBV6-4; 10 positions match TRBD1. The CDR3 sequence is 15 residues long. Losses at the gene ends were 4 bases for V and 1 base for J; bases not matched to a gene: 2. Germline CDR1 reads MRHNA; CDR2 reads SNTAGT. The CDR3 DNA reads TGTGCCAGCAGTGCCGGGACAGGGGGCACAGATACGCAGTATTTT. Its translation: CASSAGTGGTDTQYF.

This clonotype was seen only a few times. CDR3 nucleotide sequence: TGCGCCAGCAGCCAACCGACAGGGGGCGCGAGGGAGCAGTACTTC. Its protein is CASSQPTGGAREQYF. This chain links TRBV5-1 with TRBJ2-7; TRBD1 aligns across 10 bases. Trimming at V came to 4 bases and at J to 7 bases, leaving 11 bases not matched to a gene. There are 15 residues in the CDR3. Germline-derived CDR1 and CDR2 are SGHRS and YFSETQ.